Listed below are T cell receptor beta chains from one sample, sequenced in a study of blood T cell repertoires in COVID-19. Sequencing used immunoSEQ multiplex PCR; TCRdb keeps in-frame clones, though not all of them. The sample holds under 350,000 clones, 85% to 90% seen once. Sequenced: peripheral blood. The receptors were gathered from a man between 65 and 85 years old with acute or convalescent COVID-19. The CDR3 runs from the conserved cysteine through the conserved F or W. The D gene is left open where the match is weak. Not all rows give a size; the values are once, few, many and, for expanded clones, a class.

>TRBJ2-3|.|.|TRBV11-2
CASSLRAGFTQYF
TGTGCCAGCAGCTTACGTGCAGGCTTTACGCAGTATTTT
>TRBJ2-7|.|.|TRBV9
CASSTHRVSYEQYF
TGTGCCAGCAGCACCCACAGGGTCTCCTACGAGCAGTACTTC
>TRBJ2-3|TRBD2|once|TRBV5-1
CASRASGYSTDTQYF
TGCGCCAGCAGGGCTAGCGGGTATAGCACAGATACGCAGTATTTT
>TRBJ2-1|TRBD1|.|TRBV19
CASSTRTGFNEQFF
TGTGCCAGTAGTACGAGGACAGGGTTCAATGAGCAGTTCTTC
>TRBJ1-4|.|.|TRBV12-5
CANRPRKGVHEKLFF
TGTGCTAACCGACCCCGTAAGGGGGTTCATGAAAAACTGTTTTTT
>TRBJ1-1|.|once|TRBV18
CASSQGSGGTEAFF
TGTGCCAGCTCACAGGGGTCCGGGGGCACTGAAGCTTTCTTT
>TRBJ1-5|.|few|TRBV2
CASSEQGIAIRNQPQHF
TGTGCCAGCAGTGAACAGGGAATAGCCATACGCAATCAGCCCCAGCATTTT
>TRBJ1-2|.|.|TRBV27
CASSPKVQGYGYTF
TGTGCCAGCAGTCCGAAGGTCCAGGGCTATGGCTACACCTTC
>TRBJ1-6|TRBD1|.|TRBV5-4
CASSLQDRGTAPLHF
TGTGCCAGCAGCTTACAGGACAGGGGGACGGCACCCCTCCACTTT
>TRBJ2-7|.|.|TRBV2
CASSEQGFGEQYF
TGTGCCAGCAGTGAGCAGGGGTTCGGCGAGCAGTACTTC
>TRBJ2-1|TRBD2|.|TRBV4-3
CASSPRSGGWNNEQFF
TGCGCCAGCAGCCCCCGAAGCGGGGGGTGGAACAATGAGCAGTTCTTC
>TRBJ2-5|TRBD2|once|TRBV5-4
CASSLGGGKQETQYF
TGTGCCAGCAGCTTAGGCGGGGGGAAACAAGAGACCCAGTACTTC
>TRBJ2-3|.|.|TRBV7-2
CASSFFRGSWADTQYF
TGTGCCAGCAGCTTTTTCCGGGGGTCTTGGGCAGATACGCAGTATTTT
>TRBJ2-7|TRBD1|.|TRBV29-1
CSARTGVSYEQYF
TGCAGCGCCAGGACAGGGGTCTCCTACGAGCAGTACTTC
>TRBJ2-3|TRBD1|.|TRBV29-1
CSGKTGTVSTDTQYF
TGCAGCGGAAAAACCGGGACAGTTAGCACAGATACGCAGTATTTT
>TRBJ1-2|.|.|TRBV29-1
CSVEDRGGDYGYTF
TGCAGCGTTGAAGATCGGGGGGGAGACTATGGCTACACCTTC
>TRBJ2-3|TRBD2|few|TRBV4-2
CASSQAGGSVSTDTQYF
TGTGCCAGCAGCCAAGCGGGGGGGTCAGTTAGCACAGATACGCAGTATTTT
>TRBJ2-5|TRBD2|once|TRBV3-1/TRBV3-2
CASSPRRLAGAETQYF
TGTGCCAGCAGCCCGAGGAGACTAGCGGGGGCAGAGACCCAGTACTTC
>TRBJ2-5|TRBD1|.|TRBV6-1
CASSVGGAGFQETQYF
TGTGCCAGCAGTGTAGGGGGCGCTGGTTTCCAAGAGACCCAGTACTTC
>TRBJ2-1|TRBD1|.|TRBV30
CAWSVVSGDRGFF
TGTGCCTGGAGTGTAGTAAGTGGGGACAGGGGTTTCTTC
>TRBJ2-1|.|.|TRBV28
CASESSGESYNEQFF
TGTGCCAGCGAAAGCTCAGGGGAGTCCTACAATGAGCAGTTCTTC
>TRBJ2-7|.|.|TRBV5-4
CASSRDSTSYEQYF
TGTGCCAGCAGCAGGGACTCTACCTCCTACGAGCAGTACTTC
>TRBJ1-1|.|once|TRBV24-1
CATIMTGREAFF
TGTGCCACCATTATGACTGGTAGGGAAGCTTTCTTT
>TRBJ1-5|.|.|TRBV6-2/TRBV6-3
CASSRPQGGIEPQHF
TGTGCCAGCAGCCGCCCACAGGGAGGGATTGAGCCCCAGCATTTT
>TRBJ1-1|TRBD1|few|TRBV11-2
CASRGQGAVAEAFF
TGTGCCAGCAGGGGACAGGGGGCTGTCGCTGAAGCTTTCTTT
>TRBJ2-7|TRBD2|.|TRBV4-3
CASSLGTSGSYEQYF
TGCGCCAGCAGCCTAGGGACTAGCGGATCCTACGAGCAGTACTTC
>TRBJ1-6|.|.|TRBV7-3
CASSRTGGTFNSPLHF
TGTGCCAGCAGCAGAACTGGAGGGACCTTTAATTCACCCCTCCACTTT
>TRBJ2-3|TRBD2|.|TRBV10-3
CAISEHSLAGGTDTQYF
TGTGCCATCAGTGAGCACTCACTAGCGGGGGGCACAGATACGCAGTATTTT
>TRBJ1-3|TRBD1|.|TRBV19
CASSSAGGEDTIYF
TGTGCCAGTAGTTCCGCAGGGGGCGAGGACACCATATATTTT
>TRBJ1-1|.|.|TRBV29-1
CAGGNTEAFF
TGCGCAGGAGGGAACACTGAAGCTTTCTTT
>TRBJ2-3|.|.|TRBV4-1
CASSQDFLYGRDTQYF
TGCGCCAGCAGCCAAGATTTTTTGTACGGTAGAGATACGCAGTATTTT
>TRBJ2-7|.|.|TRBV19
CASKHPSPRDEQYF
TGTGCCAGCAAACACCCTAGTCCCAGAGACGAGCAGTACTTC
>TRBJ2-2|TRBD2|once|TRBV27
CASTLAGVPGTGELFF
TGTGCCAGCACACTAGCGGGAGTCCCGGGCACCGGGGAGCTGTTTTTT
>TRBJ1-5|TRBD1|few|TRBV28
CASSGTLNRGRSQPQHF
TGTGCCAGCAGCGGCACCCTCAACAGGGGGCGCAGTCAGCCCCAGCATTTT
>TRBJ1-1|TRBD1|once|TRBV28
CASSSWDRATEAFF
TGTGCCAGCAGTTCATGGGACAGGGCCACTGAAGCTTTCTTT
>TRBJ1-5|TRBD1|.|TRBV2
CASNRDSPRNQPQHF
TGTGCCAGCAATAGGGACAGCCCCCGCAATCAGCCCCAGCATTTT
>TRBJ2-5|TRBD1|.|TRBV28
CASSRQGAQETQYF
TGTGCCAGCAGTCGACAGGGTGCCCAAGAGACCCAGTACTTC